Listed below are T cell receptor beta chains from one sample, sequenced in a study of tumor and adjacent non-tumor tissue in lung cancer. TCRdb passed the multiplex PCR reads through MiXCR, listing each CDR3 protein once. The table includes fewer than 120,000 distinct CDR3 sequences, under 90% detected once. Sequenced: lung tumor tissue. These receptors were taken from a man between 65 and 80 years old with non-small cell lung cancer. CDR3s include the opening cysteine and the closing phenylalanine or tryptophan. Fields, in order: CDR3 protein, CDR3 DNA, D gene, clone size, J gene, V gene. D genes are given only for firm matches. Rows give clone size only sometimes, using once, few, many, or a class for an expanded clone.

CTSSPGTGPSYEQHF TGTACCAGCAGTCCCGGGACAGGGCCCTCTTACGAGCAGCACTTC TRBD1 once TRBJ2-7 TRBV11-2
CATSSRGGTNEKLFF TGTGCCACCAGCTCTAGAGGGGGCACTAATGAAAAACTGTTTTTC TRBD1 - TRBJ1-4 TRBV11-2
CASIQDYQEQYF TGTGCCAGCATCCAAGATTATCAGGAACAGTACTTC - - TRBJ2-7 TRBV4-2
CSLRQGYNEQLF TGCAGCCTCCGACAAGGGTACAATGAGCAGCTCTTC - - TRBJ2-1 TRBV29-1
CASSSRGGANQETRYF TGTGCCAGCAGCTCGCGAGGCGGGGCTAACCAAGAGACCCGGTACTTC - - TRBJ2-5 TRBV5-6
CSAEANGSTDTQYF TGCAGCGCTGAGGCTAATGGGAGCACAGATACGCAGTATTTT - - TRBJ2-3 TRBV29-1
CTSSSGQEFYGYTF TGCACCAGCAGCTCCGGACAGGAGTTCTACGGCTACACCTTC TRBD1 - TRBJ1-2 TRBV5-1
CASSPTGPGGANVLTF TGTGCCAGCTCCCCGACAGGGCCGGGTGGGGCCAACGTCCTGACTTTC TRBD1 few TRBJ2-6 TRBV18
CSADRPSSYNEQLF TGCAGCGCTGACAGGCCAAGCTCCTACAATGAGCAGCTCTTC - few TRBJ2-1 TRBV29-1
CTSSLGGDLGNSPLHF TGTACCAGCAGCCTCGGAGGGGATCTGGGTAATTCACCCCTCCACTTT - - TRBJ1-6 TRBV12-3/TRBV12-4
CASGRTLAGEGNEQYF TGCGCCAGCGGCCGGACATTAGCGGGAGAGGGGAACGAGCAGTACTTC TRBD2 - TRBJ2-7 TRBV4-1
CSAAWTSCTCTQYF TGCAGCGCCGCCTGGACTAGCTGCACATGTACGCAGTATTTT TRBD2 - TRBJ2-3 TRBV29-1
CASSLVRGRFFSPLHF TGTGCCAGCAGCTTGGTCAGGGGCCGGTTTTTTTCACCCCTCCACTTT - many TRBJ1-6 TRBV5-8
CATSSSWGSVTTGTQYF TGTGCCACCAGTTCCTCTTGGGGTAGCGTGACAACAGGTACGCAGTATTTT - - TRBJ2-3 TRBV6-5
CASSFIRDVGTKAFF TGTGCCAGCAGCTTCATCAGGGATGTGGGGACTAAAGCTTTCTTT - - TRBJ1-1 TRBV5-5
CNVEQEAADTEAFF TGCAACGTTGAACAGGAGGCTGCTGACACTGAAGCTTTCTTT - - TRBJ1-1 TRBV29-1
CASSLMDTEALF TGTGCCAGCAGCTTGATGGACACTGAAGCTCTCTTT - - TRBJ1-1 TRBV11-2
CANSLISDTGELFF TGTGCCAACAGCCTGATTAGTGACACCGGGGAGCTGTTTTTT - - TRBJ2-2 TRBV5-4
CASCEETGGVKPQHF TGTGCCAGCTGTGAAGAGACAGGGGGCGTTAAGCCCCAGCATTTT TRBD1 - TRBJ1-5 TRBV6-1
CASTQSLHEQYF TGTGCCAGCACCCAATCCTTACACGAACAGTACTTC - - TRBJ2-7 TRBV4-1
CAINERQGADEQYF TGTGCCATCAACGAAAGGCAGGGGGCGGACGAGCAGTACTTC TRBD1 medium-sized TRBJ2-7 TRBV10-3
CASSPRGTGDFEVIF TGTGCCAGCAGTCCCCGGGGGACAGGGGATTTTGAGGTTATCTTT TRBD1 - TRBJ1-1 TRBV12-3/TRBV12-4
CASSVGLTGMGNTF TGTGCCAGCAGCGTGGGATTGACAGGGATGGGCAACACCTTC TRBD1 - TRBJ1-2 TRBV6-1
CASSYSIGGTRASNQPHHF TGTGCCAGCAGTTACTCTATTGGGGGTACAAGAGCGAGCAATCAGCCCCATCATTTT - few TRBJ1-5 TRBV6-2/TRBV6-3
CASSRYPGTGYTDTQYF TGTGCCAGCAGTCGATATCCCGGGACAGGGTACACAGATACGCAGTATTTT TRBD1 many TRBJ2-3 TRBV14
CSAATVSYNEQFF TGCAGTGCTGCTACGGTTTCCTACAATGAGCAGTTCTTC - many TRBJ2-1 TRBV20-1
CTSNGFLSLANVLTF TGTACCAGCAACGGGTTTTTGTCCCTGGCCAACGTCCTGACTTTC - - TRBJ2-6 TRBV5-6
CATQGGVTRGGKTQYF TGCGCTACCCAGGGAGGTGTAACGAGGGGTGGGAAGACCCAGTACTTC - - TRBJ2-5 TRBV10-2
CACSYLASGRTGTGELFF TGTGCCTGCAGTTATTTGGCTAGCGGGAGGACCGGAACCGGGGAGCTGTTTTTT TRBD2 - TRBJ2-2 TRBV6-2/TRBV6-3
CASSRAGQGRREHFF TGTGCTAGCAGTCGAGCGGGACAGGGGCGTCGTGAGCACTTCTTC TRBD1 - TRBJ2-1 TRBV28
CVSSGADPHLTSSYNEQFF TGTGTCAGCAGTGGAGCGGACCCTCATCTCACCAGCTCCTACAATGAGCAGTTCTTC - - TRBJ2-1 TRBV12-3/TRBV12-4
CNVEYGPDAQFF TGCAACGTTGAATACGGACCCGACGCCCAGTTCTTC - once TRBJ2-1 TRBV29-1
CASSDQTESTEAFF TGCGCCAGTAGCGATCAAACAGAGAGCACTGAAGCTTTCTTT - - TRBJ1-1 TRBV5-1
CASSTRQGTNTEASF TGTGCCAGCAGTACAAGACAGGGGACTAACACTGAAGCTTCCTTT TRBD1 - TRBJ1-1 TRBV6-2/TRBV6-3
CASRFGVHTDMQYF TGTGCCAGTAGATTCGGCGTACACACAGATATGCAGTATTTT - - TRBJ2-3 TRBV11-3
CASSTRALPPQEAQHF TGTGCCAGCAGTACGAGGGCGCTTCCCCCCCAAGAGGCCCAGCACTTC - - TRBJ2-5 TRBV28
CVSSFDRGSTEAFF TGTGTCAGCAGCTTCGACAGGGGATCGACTGAAGCTTTCTTC TRBD1 - TRBJ1-1 TRBV5-4
CSVVDNIGALSF TGCAGTGTTGTTGACAACATCGGGGCGCTGTCTTTT - - TRBJ2-2 TRBV29-1
CTSGLTGTTGELFF TGTACCAGCGGTCTAACCGGGACAACCGGGGAGCTGTTTTTT - - TRBJ2-2 TRBV13
CNVMAERPEAFF TGCAACGTTATGGCGGAGAGGCCTGAAGCCTTCTTT - - TRBJ1-1 TRBV29-1
CASSYGGTRGYYEQFF TGTGCCAGCAGTTATGGCGGGACTAGGGGATACTATGAGCAGTTCTTC TRBD2 - TRBJ2-1 TRBV6-5
CTSTLRGGTGSSEQLF TGTACCAGCACCCTAAGGGGGGGCACCGGGTCCAGTGAGCAGCTCTTC - few TRBJ2-1 TRBV6-1
CASRLQGVSEQYF TGTGCCAGCCGCCTCCAGGGGGTGAGCGAGCAGTACTTC TRBD1 - TRBJ2-7 TRBV7-8
CASSRSGASDETLFF TGTGCCAGCAGCAGAAGTGGGGCAAGTGATGAAACACTGTTTTTT - - TRBJ1-4 TRBV11-2
CASSGRAVARAGELFF TGTGCCAGCAGCGGCCGGGCGGTAGCAAGGGCCGGAGAGCTGTTTTTT - - TRBJ2-2 TRBV11-3
CASGFVGSRRGTGELFF TGTGCCAGCGGCTTCGTTGGTAGCAGGAGGGGCACCGGGGAGCTGTTTTTT - - TRBJ2-2 TRBV5-5
CASSQYTDANIGELFF TGCGCCAGCAGCCAGTACACGGATGCGAACATCGGGGAGCTGTTTTTT - - TRBJ2-2 TRBV4-3
CASSQSTGTGPGVTQYF TGTGCCAGCAGCCAATCAACCGGGACAGGGCCGGGGGTGACCCAGTACTTC TRBD1 - TRBJ2-5 TRBV4-2
CASSPPAGTQTYKQYF TGTGCCAGCAGCCCCCCTGCCGGGACACAAACCTACAAGCAGTACTTC - - TRBJ2-7 TRBV11-2
CSIEDGTDEKVFF TGCAGCATTGAAGACGGGACTGATGAAAAAGTGTTTTTT - - TRBJ1-4 TRBV29-1
CANSLGGQGISPLHF TGTGCCAACAGTTTAGGGGGACAGGGGATTTCACCCCTCCACTTT TRBD1 - TRBJ1-6 TRBV12-3/TRBV12-4
CAKSGRSTDTQYF TGTGCCAAGTCTGGTCGAAGCACAGATACGCAGTACTTT - - TRBJ2-3 TRBV11-2
CASSLPEEAFSLGEQYF TGTGCCAGCAGCTTGCCCGAGGAGGCGTTCAGTCTTGGCGAGCAGTACTTC - - TRBJ2-7 TRBV5-5
CASSIPFTGGYEQYF TGTGCCAGCAGCATTCCCTTCACGGGGGGGTACGAGCAATACTTC TRBD2 few TRBJ2-7 TRBV5-6
CAWRGVDRENYGYTF TGTGCCTGGAGGGGCGTAGACAGGGAAAATTATGGCTACACCTTC TRBD1 many TRBJ1-2 TRBV30
CARNSTTGDEHYF TGTGCCAGGAACTCAACCACGGGGGATGAGCATTACTTC - - TRBJ2-7 TRBV13
CASRGLAGVVESQYF TGTGCCAGCAGGGGGCTAGCGGGAGTCGTGGAGTCCCAGTACTTC TRBD2 - TRBJ2-5 TRBV12-3/TRBV12-4